This T cell receptor (beta chain) was documented in a study of immune evolution from preneoplasia to lung adenocarcinoma. Whole-study results and caveats: From normal lung to invasive adenocarcinoma, top clone frequencies appeared to decrease.

Comment on this clone: Antigen: not known.

CDR1 LGHNA and CDR2 YNFKEQ come from the germline V gene. CDR3 length: 15 residues. V lost 0 bases and J lost 4, with 9 bases in between. The assay was immunoSEQ multiplex PCR, and TCRdb's table has in-frame clones only and misses some. Of approximately 17,000 clones listed, less than 90% are singletons. The chain combines TRBV4-2 with TRBJ2-2; no definite D call. This TCR was sampled from a person aged 70 to 85 with invasive lung adenocarcinoma. The specimen sequenced was FFPE invasive lung adenocarcinoma tissue. The CDR3 loop reads CASSQEILATGELFF. DNA of the CDR3: TGTGCCAGCAGCCAAGAGATTCTCGCCACCGGGGAGCTGTTTTTT.